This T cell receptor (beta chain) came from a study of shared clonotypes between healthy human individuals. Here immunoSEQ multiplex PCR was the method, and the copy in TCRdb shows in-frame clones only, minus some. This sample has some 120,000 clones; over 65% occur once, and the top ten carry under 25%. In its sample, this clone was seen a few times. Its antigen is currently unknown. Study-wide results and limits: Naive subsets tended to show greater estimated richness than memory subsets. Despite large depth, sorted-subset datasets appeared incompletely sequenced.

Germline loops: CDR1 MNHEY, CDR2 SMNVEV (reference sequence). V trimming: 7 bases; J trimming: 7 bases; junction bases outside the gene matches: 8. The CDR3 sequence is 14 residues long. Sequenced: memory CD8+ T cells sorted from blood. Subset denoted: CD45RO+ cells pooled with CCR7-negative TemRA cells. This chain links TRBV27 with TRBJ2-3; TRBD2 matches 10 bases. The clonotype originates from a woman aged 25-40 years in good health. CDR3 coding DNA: TGTGCCAGCAATCCCGGGACTAGCGTTAATACGCAGTATTTT. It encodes CASNPGTSVNTQYF.